This note documents a single T cell receptor (beta chain) sequence. This sample stems from a study of blood T cell repertoires in COVID-19. As originally analysed: Scientists estimated how many nucleated cells there were by amplifying reference gene primers. Libraries were prepared by immunoSEQ multiplex PCR; TCRdb keeps only in-frame clonotypes and omits some of them. V and J calls and clone size are those listed in that table; D and trimming were worked out from the DNA. Among about 180,000 clones listed, approximately 87% were seen once. The CDR3 sequence is 14 residues long. Germline V gene sequence: CDR1 SGHTA, CDR2 FQGNSA. Losses at the gene ends were 2 bases for V and 3 bases for J; bases not matched to a gene: 2.

The material sequenced was peripheral blood. The clonotype was recovered from a woman in her sixties or seventies with COVID-19, enrolled during active disease. The gene calls are TRBV7-2 and TRBJ1-1, with 8 bases lining up with TRBD1. The CDR3 DNA sequence: TGTGCCAGCAGCTTAACGGACAGGGACACTGAAGCTTTCTTT. Protein sequence: CASSLTDRDTEAFF.